The rows below give T cell receptor beta chains drawn from one sample of a study of human T cells and chemical hapten exposure. TCRdb recomputed calls from the RACE reads with MiXCR, one row per CDR3 protein. Here the sample spans nearly 80,000 distinct CDR3 sequences, about 9.3% being singletons. The sequenced sample was whole blood, obtained in connection with sensitization to the hapten diphenylcyclopropenone (DPC). These receptors originate from a woman aged 50 to 60 with alopecia areata. Some clones in this sample may be carry-over from other donors' samples. Both conserved end residues are part of each CDR3. Fields, in order: D gene, V gene, clone size, J gene, CDR3 protein. D genes are given only for firm matches. Not every row has a clone size; where given, it reads once, few, many or a size class.

>TRBD1|TRBV20-1|.|TRBJ1-1
CSARTGLGTEAFF
>TRBD1|TRBV28|few|TRBJ1-5
CASGHTGAAQPQHF
>.|TRBV18|few|TRBJ1-4
CASSPLGDTTNEKLFF
>.|TRBV3-1|many|TRBJ1-6
CASSYRQVNSPLHF
>TRBD1|TRBV5-5|few|TRBJ2-2
CASSPRDRGTTGELFF
>.|TRBV11-3|.|TRBJ2-2
CASSLKGSTGELFF
>.|TRBV6-6|few|TRBJ2-4
CASTLGGAKNIQYF
>TRBD2|TRBV20-1|many|TRBJ2-3
CSARSSGRTHTQYF
>.|TRBV18|few|TRBJ1-1
CASSPPFTGSNTEAFF
>.|TRBV21-1|many|TRBJ2-7
CASQSFEQYF
>TRBD1|TRBV30|few|TRBJ1-2
CAWSTRTGGGYTF
>TRBD2|TRBV7-2|few|TRBJ2-3
CASSPGSGRTTDTQYF
>.|TRBV20-1|many|TRBJ1-1
CSARVGRGETEAFF
>TRBD1|TRBV18|few|TRBJ1-2
CASSLQGTENYGYTF
>TRBD1|TRBV4-1|.|TRBJ2-3
CASSQGRDRGTDTQYF
>.|TRBV5-1|few|TRBJ2-2
CASSRAGNTGELFF
>.|TRBV6-5|few|TRBJ2-1
CASSYGYSPNNEQFF
>TRBD1|TRBV18|many|TRBJ2-7
CASSPQGQGAQNEQYF
>TRBD1|TRBV6-4|many|TRBJ2-3
CASSDSSEGATDTQYF
>.|TRBV20-1|many|TRBJ2-1
CSARAGGPGNEQFF
>.|TRBV6-5|.|TRBJ1-2
CASSYSRGSNYGYTF
>.|TRBV6-1|.|TRBJ2-7
CASSEGAGEFYEQYF
>.|TRBV6-4|many|TRBJ2-2
CASSDPTHSGELFF
>TRBD1|TRBV4-3|.|TRBJ2-5
CASSHNPGQGQETQYF
>.|TRBV5-4|few|TRBJ1-5
CASSIQGSNQPQHF
>TRBD2|TRBV12-3/TRBV12-4|.|TRBJ2-6
CASRETSGANVLTF
>TRBD1|TRBV19|many|TRBJ1-5
CASSTDRGAQQPQHF
>.|TRBV7-9|.|TRBJ1-6
CASSPGGAGEIGSPLHF
>.|TRBV28|few|TRBJ2-5
CASSAGQSETQYF
>.|TRBV28|.|TRBJ1-2
CASRHPYGYTF
>.|TRBV4-1|.|TRBJ2-7
CASSQDHPRGTEQYF
>.|TRBV6-2/TRBV6-3|.|TRBJ2-7
CASSFTRRYEQYF
>TRBD2|TRBV6-6|many|TRBJ2-3
CASSYLSGRGTDTQYF
>.|TRBV18|.|TRBJ2-3
CASSRGGTDTQYF
>.|TRBV7-6|.|TRBJ2-6
CASSPFSRGGAGANVLTF